Detailed here is one T cell receptor beta chain. Its antigen is still unknown. The sample comes from a study of shared clonotypes between healthy human individuals. Genomic DNA (from each subset) was split evenly across several immunoSEQ plates. The repertoire was sequenced with immunoSEQ multiplex PCR; TCRdb's copy has only in-frame clones and lacks some. This table has some 1.4 million clones, more than 95% appearing once. Notes on the study in general: Blood alone was sampled, and tissue repertoires likely differ. Clonotypes shared by all four sorted-subset donors had higher generation probabilities than non-shared clonotypes.

Germline V CDR1 and CDR2: ENHRY, SYGVKD. Trimming stripped 6 bases from V and 1 base from J, with 9 bases between. The length of the CDR3 is 13 residues. The sequence came from a man between 25 and 39 years old in good health. The sample comprised naive CD4+ T cells sorted from blood. The subset was: CD45RA+ positively selected. The V call is TRBV10-3, the J call TRBJ1-1, with D possibly TRBD1 on 6 matching bases. The CDR3 region is CAIRVDRNTEAFF. The CDR3 DNA is TGTGCCATCAGGGTGGACAGGAACACTGAAGCTTTCTTT.